This entry is about one T cell receptor beta chain. Profiling relied on immunoSEQ multiplex PCR, and the TCRdb table lists in-frame clones only, not all of them. In the table there are some 130,000 clones, 88% of which are singletons. The data stem from a study of blood T cell repertoires in COVID-19. About the study: There were acute and convalescent COVID-19 samples, and they came from the United States, Italy and Spain. From T cells, B-cell-depleted T cells, or PBMCs came the material, which was cDNA or gDNA.

The germline V and J ends were trimmed by 4 bases and 3 bases, with 6 bases remaining between them. Germline V gives CDR1 SGHTA, CDR2 FQGNSA. This CDR3 has 13 amino acids. The receptor was derived from a man aged 45-60 years with acute or convalescent COVID-19. Sequenced material: peripheral blood. This rearrangement joins TRBV7-2 to TRBJ2-2, with D hard to call. CDR3 bases: TGTGCCAGCAGCTCCTTATACACCGGGGAGCTGTTTTTT. Translating gives CASSSLYTGELFF.